This TCR beta chain was sequenced for a study of Graves' ophthalmopathy and Graves' hyperthyroidism. Regarding the study as a whole: Cross-validated, the 13-signature model showed 87.88%/81.08% sensitivity/specificity, and 80%/75% in the test set.

RNA transcripts served as template for amplifying TCR beta CDR3 sequences. First-round RT-PCR with HTBI primers preceded a second-round multiplex PCR. MiXCR, run by TCRdb on the multiplex PCR reads, gives a single entry per CDR3 protein. The sample contains over a million distinct CDR3 sequences, 35% to 45% of which appear only once. The study excluded patients with other autoimmune diseases, uncontrolled infections, pregnancy or lactation. This clonotype came up many times. Its antigen is as yet unknown. The sequence was collected from an adult man with Graves' hyperthyroidism. The sample comprised peripheral blood or thyroid tissue (not recorded which).

The CDR3 region has the DNA TGTGCCGGCGGAGGAGGGGGCGGTGGGTACGAGCAGTACTTC. This encodes CAGGGGGGGYEQYF. The rearrangement uses TRBV10-3 and TRBJ2-7; tentatively, D is TRBD1 (7 bases). CDR1 ENHRY and CDR2 SYGVKD come from the germline V gene. The CDR3 length is 14 residues. V dropped 11 bases and J dropped 4 bases, with 21 bases sitting between them.